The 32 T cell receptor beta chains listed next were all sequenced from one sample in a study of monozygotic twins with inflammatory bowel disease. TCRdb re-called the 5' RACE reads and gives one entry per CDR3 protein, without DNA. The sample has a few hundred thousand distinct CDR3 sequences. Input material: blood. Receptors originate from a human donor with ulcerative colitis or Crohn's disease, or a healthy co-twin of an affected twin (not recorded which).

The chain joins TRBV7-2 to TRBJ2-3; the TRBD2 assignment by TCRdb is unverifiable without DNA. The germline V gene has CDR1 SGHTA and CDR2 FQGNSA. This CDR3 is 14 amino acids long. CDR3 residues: CASSSTTSAGTQYF.

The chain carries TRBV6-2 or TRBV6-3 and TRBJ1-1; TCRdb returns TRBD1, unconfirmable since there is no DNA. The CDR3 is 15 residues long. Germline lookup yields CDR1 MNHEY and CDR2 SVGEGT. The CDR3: CASSSRARDNLLAFF.

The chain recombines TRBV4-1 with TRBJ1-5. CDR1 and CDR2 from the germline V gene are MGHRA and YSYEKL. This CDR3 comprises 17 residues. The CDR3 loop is CASSPGGRANSNQPQHF.

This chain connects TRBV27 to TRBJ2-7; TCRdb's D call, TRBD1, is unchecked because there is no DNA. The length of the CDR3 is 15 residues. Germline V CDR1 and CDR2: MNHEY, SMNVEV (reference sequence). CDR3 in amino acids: CASRGRQTSAEEQYF.

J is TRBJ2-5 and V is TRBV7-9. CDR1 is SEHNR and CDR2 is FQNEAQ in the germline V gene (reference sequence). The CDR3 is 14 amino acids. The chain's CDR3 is CASSLIMGQETQYF.

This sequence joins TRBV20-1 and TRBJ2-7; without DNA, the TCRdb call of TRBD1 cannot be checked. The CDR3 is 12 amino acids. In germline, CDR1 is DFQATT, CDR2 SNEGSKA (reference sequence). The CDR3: CSAAFDRGEQYF.

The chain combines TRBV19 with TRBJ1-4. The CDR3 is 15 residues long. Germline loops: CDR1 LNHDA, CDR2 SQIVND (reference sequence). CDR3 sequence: CASSIAGRQDEKLFF. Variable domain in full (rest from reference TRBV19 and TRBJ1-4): DGGITQSPKYLFRKEGQNVTLSCEQNLNHDAMYWYRQDPGQGLRLIYYSQIVNDFQKGDIAEGYSVSREKKESFPLTVTSAQKNPTAFYLCASSIAGRQDEKLFFGSGTQLSVL.

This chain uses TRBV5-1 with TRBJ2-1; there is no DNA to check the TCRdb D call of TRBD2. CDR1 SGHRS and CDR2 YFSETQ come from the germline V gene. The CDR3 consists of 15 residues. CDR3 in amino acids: CASRGGVPIYNEQFF.

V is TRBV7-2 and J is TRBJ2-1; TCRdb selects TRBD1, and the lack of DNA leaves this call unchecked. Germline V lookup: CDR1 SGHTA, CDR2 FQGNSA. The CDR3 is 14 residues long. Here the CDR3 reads CASSSQGPGVEQFF.

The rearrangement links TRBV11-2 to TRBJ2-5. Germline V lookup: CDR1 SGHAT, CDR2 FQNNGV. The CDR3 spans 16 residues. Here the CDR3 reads CASSLYGPQGFETQYF.

CDR3: CASSYRGGTPDTQYF. The chain is built from TRBV6-5 and TRBJ2-3; TCRdb designates TRBD1, a call that cannot be tested without DNA. Germline V gives CDR1 MNHEY, CDR2 SVGAGI. The length of the CDR3 is 15 residues.

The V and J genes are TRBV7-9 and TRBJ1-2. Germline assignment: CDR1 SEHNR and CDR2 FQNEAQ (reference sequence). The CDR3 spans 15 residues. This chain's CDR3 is CASSYETNRPNGYTF.

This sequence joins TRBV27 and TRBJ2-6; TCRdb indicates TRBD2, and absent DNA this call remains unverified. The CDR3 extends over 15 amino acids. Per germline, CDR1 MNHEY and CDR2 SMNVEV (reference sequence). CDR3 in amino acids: CASSFGGTGANVLTF.

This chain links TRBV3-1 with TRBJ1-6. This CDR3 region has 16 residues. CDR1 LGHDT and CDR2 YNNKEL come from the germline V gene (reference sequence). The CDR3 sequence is CASSPSAVGYNSPLHF.

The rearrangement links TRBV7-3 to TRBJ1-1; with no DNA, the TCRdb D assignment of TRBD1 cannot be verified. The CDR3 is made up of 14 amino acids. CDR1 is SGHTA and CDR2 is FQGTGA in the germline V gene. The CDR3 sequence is CASSSTGKNTEAFF.

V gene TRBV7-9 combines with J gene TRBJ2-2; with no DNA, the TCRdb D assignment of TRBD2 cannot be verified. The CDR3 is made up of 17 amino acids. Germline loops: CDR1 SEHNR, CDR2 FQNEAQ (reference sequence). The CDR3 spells CASSSASGFQNTGELFF.

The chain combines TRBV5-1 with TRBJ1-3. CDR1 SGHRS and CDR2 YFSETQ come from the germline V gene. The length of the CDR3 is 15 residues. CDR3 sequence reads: CASSFSSQTGNTIYF.

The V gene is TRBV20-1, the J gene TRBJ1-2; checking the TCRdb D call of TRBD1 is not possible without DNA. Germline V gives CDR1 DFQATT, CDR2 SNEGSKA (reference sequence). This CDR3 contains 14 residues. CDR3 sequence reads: CSARDPRGIYGYTF.

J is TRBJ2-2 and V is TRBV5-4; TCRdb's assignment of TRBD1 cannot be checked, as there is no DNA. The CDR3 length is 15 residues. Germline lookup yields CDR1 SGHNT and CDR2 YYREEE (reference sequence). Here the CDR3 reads CASSLDRVVGGELFF.

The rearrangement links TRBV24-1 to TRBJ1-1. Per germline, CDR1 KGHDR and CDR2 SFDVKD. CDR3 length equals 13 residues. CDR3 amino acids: CATSDFGNTEAFF.

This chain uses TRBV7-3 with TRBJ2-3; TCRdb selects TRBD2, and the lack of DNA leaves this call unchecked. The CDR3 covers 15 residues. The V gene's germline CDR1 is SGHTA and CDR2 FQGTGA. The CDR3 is CASSLRGGPTDTQYF.

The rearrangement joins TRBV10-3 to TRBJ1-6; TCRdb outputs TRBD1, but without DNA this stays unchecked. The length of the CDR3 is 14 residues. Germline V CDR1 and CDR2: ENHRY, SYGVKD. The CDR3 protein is CAHKQGDYNSPLHF.

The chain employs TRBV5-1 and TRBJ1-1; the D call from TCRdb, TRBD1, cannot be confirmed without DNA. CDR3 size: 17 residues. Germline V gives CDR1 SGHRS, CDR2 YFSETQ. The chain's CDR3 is CASSPTGPDGMNTEAFF.

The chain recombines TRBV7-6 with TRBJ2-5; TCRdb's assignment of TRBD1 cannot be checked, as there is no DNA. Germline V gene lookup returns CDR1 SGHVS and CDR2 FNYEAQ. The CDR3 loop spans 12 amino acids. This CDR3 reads CASSLDPAPQYF.

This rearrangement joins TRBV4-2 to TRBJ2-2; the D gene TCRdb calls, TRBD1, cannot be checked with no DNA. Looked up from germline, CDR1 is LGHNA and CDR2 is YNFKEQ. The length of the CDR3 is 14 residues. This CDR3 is CASSQSRGPGELFF.

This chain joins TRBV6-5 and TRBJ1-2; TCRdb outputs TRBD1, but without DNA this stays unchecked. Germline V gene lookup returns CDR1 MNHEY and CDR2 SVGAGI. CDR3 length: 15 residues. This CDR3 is CASTSGTPTNYGYTF.

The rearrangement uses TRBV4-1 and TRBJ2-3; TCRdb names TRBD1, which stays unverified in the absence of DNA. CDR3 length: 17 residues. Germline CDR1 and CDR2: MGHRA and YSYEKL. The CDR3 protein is CASSHLYRQGSTDTQYF.

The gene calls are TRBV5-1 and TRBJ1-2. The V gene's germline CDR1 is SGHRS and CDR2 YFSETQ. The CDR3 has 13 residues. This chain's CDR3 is CASSSAVGYGYTF.

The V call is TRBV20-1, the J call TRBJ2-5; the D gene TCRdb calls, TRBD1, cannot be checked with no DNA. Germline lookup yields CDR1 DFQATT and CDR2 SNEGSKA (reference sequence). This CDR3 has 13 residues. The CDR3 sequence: CSGSGRGKETQYF.

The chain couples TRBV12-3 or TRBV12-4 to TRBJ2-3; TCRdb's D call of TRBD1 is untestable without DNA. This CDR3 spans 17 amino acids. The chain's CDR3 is CASIRRGGEPSTDTQYF.

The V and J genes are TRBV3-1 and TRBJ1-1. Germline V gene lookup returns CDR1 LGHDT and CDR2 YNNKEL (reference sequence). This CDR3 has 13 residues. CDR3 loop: CASSQMVGTEAFF.

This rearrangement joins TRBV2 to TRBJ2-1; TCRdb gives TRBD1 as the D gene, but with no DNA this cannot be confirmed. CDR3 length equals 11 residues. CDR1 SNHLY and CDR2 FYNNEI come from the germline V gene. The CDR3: CASRGHNEQFF.